This TCR beta chain was identified during a study of T cells in Graves' hyperthyroidism and ophthalmopathy. This clonotype appeared many times. Its target is unknown. V lost 2 bases, J lost 6 bases, and 8 bases lay in between. Germline loops: CDR1 KGHSH, CDR2 LQKENI. The CDR3 is 12 residues long. The TCR beta CDR3 regions underwent amplification using RNA transcripts as the source. With the HTBI primer set, the TCR CDR3 went through a first round of RT-PCR. TCRdb re-analysed the multiplex PCR reads in MiXCR, keeping a single row per CDR3 protein. The data contain around 290,000 distinct CDR3 sequences, 12% to 15% of them singletons. Broader study findings: Most expanded thyroid clonotypes above 0.001 recurred in blood.

Those with hyperthyroidism were 18 to 65 years old, newly diagnosed, and ill for under 2 months. Not enrolled were patients with uncontrolled infection, other autoimmune disease, pregnancy or lactation. Sequencing was performed on blood. This receptor was taken from a woman aged 35 to 49 with Graves' hyperthyroidism. The chain recombines TRBV18 with TRBJ2-7, with a possible D match to TRBD2 (6 bases). The CDR3 region has the DNA TGTGCCAGCTCACCAGGAGGGAGCGAGCAGTACTTC. Protein: CASSPGGSEQYF. Variable domain in full (rest from reference TRBV18 and TRBJ2-7): NAGVMQNPRHLVRRRGQEARLRCSPMKGHSHVYWYRQLPEEGLKFMVYLQKENIIDESGMPKERFSAEFPKEGPSILRIQQVVRGDSAAYFCASSPGGSEQYFGPGTRLTVT.